This TCR beta chain comes out of a study of human T cells and chemical hapten exposure. Study background: Slight volume differences across pooled libraries mainly accounted for varying per-sample TCR yields.

In the source study's methods: A per-sample median of roughly 100,000 TCRs was observed, with a range of about 20,000 to 690,600. MiXCR, run by TCRdb on the 5' RACE reads, gives a single entry per CDR3 protein. Clone size and V and J calls follow TCRdb, not the original study. The data show about 80,000 distinct CDR3 sequences, with less than 9.5% seen just once and around 2.3% held by the top ten. V lost 7 bases to trimming and J lost 7 bases; unmatched junction nucleotides: 11. The germline V gene encodes CDR1 SQVTM and CDR2 ANQGSEA. The CDR3 has 14 residues. Unfractionated whole blood served as the source for total RNA extraction. As concerns this clonotype: Antigen: not known.

Study-wide results and caveats: Sensitization with DPC brought no change to TCRs above 1 in 1000 in frequency.

The chain employs TRBV29-1 and TRBJ2-3; 10 bases match TRBD2. The receptor comes from a male donor in good health. The CDR3 spells CSGYGPSGGHTQYF. DNA of the CDR3: TGCAGCGGCTACGGGCCTAGCGGGGGCCATACGCAGTATTTT.